These 10 T cell receptor beta chains were sequenced from one sample in a study of Tregs in tolerant kidney transplant recipients (dated by TCRdb to about 2019). The library came from the immunoSEQ multiplex PCR assay. TCRdb's version of the immuneACCESS table is confined to in-frame rearrangements and falls short of the full clone set. An unresolved V gene accounts for under half of the shortfall where checked; the remainder is of unknown origin. This sample's records show some 15,000 clones. The top ten clonotypes cover 3.5% to 4% of the sample. The transplants used related donors with nonmyeloablative bone marrow transplantation, and mixed chimerism in the human trials was transient. Sequenced material: CD4+ T cells from blood (PBMCs), taken 12 months after the transplant. These receptors originate from a human patient who received a combined kidney and bone marrow transplant. Following a transplant, a fraction of the T cells may be traceable to the graft donor.

Note on this clone: The read ends 3 residues shy of where the CDR3 ends; the end is completed using the germline J gene. This chain joins TRBV18 and TRBJ2-7, with TRBD2 matching over 11 bases. CDR1 and CDR2 from the germline V gene are KGHSH and LQKENI. The V segment lost 4 bases and the J segment 3 bases; nucleotides outside the gene matches: 8. CDR3 length equals 16 residues. Partial CDR3 DNA: TGTGCCAGCTCACTCTATTCCGGGACTAGCGGCTACGAG. Protein sequence: CASSLYSGTSGYE. Given in full, the CDR3 is CASSLYSGTSGYEQYF.

For this clone: The read ends 3 residues shy of where the CDR3 ends; the end is completed using the germline J gene. The chain employs TRBV14 and TRBJ2-3; 7 bases are a match to TRBD2. With V trimmed by 1 base and J by 0 bases, 7 bases remained unmatched. The germline V gene has CDR1 SGHDN and CDR2 FVKESK. The CDR3 contains 17 residues. CDR3 region: CASSQALAVPSTDTQYF. CDR3 bases read: TGTGCCAGCAGCCAAGCGCTAGCGGTTCCTAGCACAGATACG.

Comments on this clone: The CDR3 is cut off 3 residues early in the read; its end comes from the germline J gene. J is TRBJ2-2 and V is TRBV20-1; D call uncertain. The ends were cut back, 3 bases at V and 5 bases at J, with 13 bases in the middle. The CDR3 length is 14 residues. Germline values: CDR1 DFQATT, CDR2 SNEGSKA (reference sequence). The CDR3 loop reads CSASSETTTGELFF. The part of the CDR3 DNA that was read is TGCAGTGCTAGTTCCGAAACTACGACCGGGGAG.

In regard to this clone: From the germline J gene comes the end of the CDR3, since the read stops 3 residues before it. The rearrangement joins TRBV20-1 to TRBJ2-7; the D is unclear. V lost 6 bases and J 2 bases, leaving 8 bases between the germline ends. From germline, CDR1 is DFQATT and CDR2 SNEGSKA (reference sequence). CDR3 length: 11 residues. The covered CDR3 bases are TGCAGTGCAGCCCGGGCCTACGAG. Its protein product is CSAARAYE. The full CDR3 sequence reads CSAARAYEQYF.

Comments on this clone: The CDR3 goes on 3 residues after the read ends, and that part is filled in from the germline J gene. The chain joins TRBV4-1 to TRBJ2-7; TRBD2 aligns across 11 bases. Per the germline V gene, CDR1 is MGHRA and CDR2 is YSYEKL. This CDR3 is built from 16 residues. V lost 1 base, J lost 4 bases, and 6 bases stayed unmatched. The CDR3 protein is CASSQGSGRARYEQYF. Incomplete CDR3 DNA: TGCGCCAGCAGCCAAGGTAGCGGGAGGGCCCGTTACGAG.

Details on this clone: Read data end 3 residues before the CDR3 end; the end is taken from the germline J gene. The chain couples TRBV12-3 or TRBV12-4 to TRBJ2-1; TRBD1 matches 9 bases. This CDR3 comprises 14 residues. With 8 bases clipped from V and 4 bases from J, the junction kept 6 bases outside the gene matches. The DNA read from the CDR3 is TGTGCCAGCCAGGGACAGGGAGGGTACAATGAG. The encoded protein is CASQGQGGYNE. The entire CDR3 sequence reads CASQGQGGYNEQFF.

Concerning this clone: The read ends 3 residues shy of where the CDR3 ends; the end is completed using the germline J gene. This chain uses TRBV7-7 with TRBJ2-3; D gene ambiguous. The CDR3 consists of 13 residues. CDR1 SSHAT and CDR2 FNYEAQ come from the germline V gene (reference sequence). V was clipped by 3 bases and J by 3 bases, with 7 bases between them. The CDR3 sequence: CASSLAITDTQYF. Partial CDR3 DNA: TGTGCCAGCAGCTTGGCCATAACAGATACG.

To note about this clone: The CDR3 end is not reached by the read, which stops 3 residues before it; the germline J gene fills it in. This sequence joins TRBV19 and TRBJ1-5; unclear D gene. Between the trimmed V and J ends, which lost 5 bases and 5 bases, there was a span of 7 bases. Germline V gene lookup returns CDR1 LNHDA and CDR2 SQIVND (reference sequence). This CDR3 region has 12 residues. Incomplete CDR3 DNA: TGTGCCAGTAGTCCCCTCGATCAGCCC. Its protein is CASSPLDQP. The entire CDR3 reads CASSPLDQPQHF.

Regarding this clone: One end of the junction fails to match germline, which may point to a read error. The sequenced fragment ends 3 residues before the CDR3 boundary, so the rest is inferred from the germline J gene. This chain uses TRBV27 with TRBJ1-1, with D possibly matching TRBD1 (5 bases). This CDR3 contains 14 residues. Germline V gene data show CDR1 as MNHEY and CDR2 as SMNVEV (reference sequence). The covered CDR3 bases are TGTGCCAGCAGTCGGACAAGGGTGAACACTGAG. Protein product: CASSRTRVNTE. The CDR3 reads in full as CASSRTRVNTEAFF.

Details on this clone: The read terminates 3 residues before the CDR3 end, so the remaining end is supplied by the germline J gene. The V call is TRBV7-2, the J call TRBJ1-1; D perhaps matches TRBD1 (6 bases). Germline V gene data show CDR1 as SGHTA and CDR2 as FQGNSA. V was cut by 5 bases and J by 5 bases, with 18 bases left in between. CDR3 size: 15 residues. The CDR3: CASSGGRQVETEAFF. Incomplete CDR3 DNA: TGTGCCAGCAGCGGTGGGAGACAGGTCGAGACTGAA.